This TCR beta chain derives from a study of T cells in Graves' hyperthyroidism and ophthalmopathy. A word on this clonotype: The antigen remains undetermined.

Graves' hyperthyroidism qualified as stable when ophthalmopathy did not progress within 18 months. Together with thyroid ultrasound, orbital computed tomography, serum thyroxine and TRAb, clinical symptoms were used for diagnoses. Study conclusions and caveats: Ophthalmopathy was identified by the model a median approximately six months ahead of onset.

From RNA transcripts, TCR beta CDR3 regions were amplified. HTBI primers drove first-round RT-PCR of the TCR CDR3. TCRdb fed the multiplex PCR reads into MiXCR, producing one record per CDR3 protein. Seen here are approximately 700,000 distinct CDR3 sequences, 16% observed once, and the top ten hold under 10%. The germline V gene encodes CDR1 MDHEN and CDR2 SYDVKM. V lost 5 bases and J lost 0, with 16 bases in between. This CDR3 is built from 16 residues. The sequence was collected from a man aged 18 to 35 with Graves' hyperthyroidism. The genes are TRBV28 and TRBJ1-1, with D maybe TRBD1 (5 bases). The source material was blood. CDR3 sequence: CASSLPRQQMNTEAFF. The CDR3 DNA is TGTGCCAGCAGTCTTCCGCGACAGCAAATGAACACTGAAGCTTTCTTT.